These 15 T cell receptor beta chains were sequenced from one sample in a study of regulatory T cells in long-lasting Graves disease. Assembly of TCR beta libraries relied on iRepertoire HTBI primers together with Arm-PCR of CDR3 regions. MiXCR, applied by TCRdb to the multiplex PCR reads, yields one record per CDR3 protein. Of some 250,000 distinct CDR3 sequences in the sample, roughly a fifth were seen once. The time point was: newly diagnosed GD, antithyroid drugs for less than 3 months. The authors made the TCR library using RNA they extracted from PBMCs. Specimen: peripheral blood mononuclear cells (PBMCs), collected at new diagnosis, from a patient treated with antithyroid drugs. All receptors come from a female donor with Graves disease.

This clonotype was observed a handful of times. The chain has TRBV5-1 and TRBJ1-3; D may be TRBD1 (6 bases). CDR1 SGHRS and CDR2 YFSETQ come from the germline V gene. The CDR3 spans 16 residues. The V and J ends lost 2 bases and 0 bases respectively, with 12 bases between them. The CDR3 is CASSFLQGISGNTIYF. CDR3 nucleotide sequence: TGCGCCAGCAGCTTCTTACAGGGAATCTCTGGAAACACCATATATTTT.

This clonotype was counted ten times or more. V is TRBV6-2 or TRBV6-3 and J is TRBJ1-5, with D possibly matching TRBD1 (5 bases). The germline gives CDR1 MNHEY, CDR2 SVGEGT. V gave up 4 bases and J gave up 2 bases, with 12 bases separating them. The CDR3 loop spans 15 amino acids. CDR3 coding DNA: TGTGCCAGCAGTTCGGCAGGGCAAGGCAATCAGCCCCAGCATTTT. The encoded protein is CASSSAGQGNQPQHF.

This chain uses TRBV12-3 or TRBV12-4 with TRBJ2-1; 10 bases line up with TRBD2. The CDR3 spans 15 residues. Trimming took 4 bases from V and 8 from J; bases not matched to a gene: 8. The chain's CDR3 is CASSSSGRVAYEQFF. Written as DNA, the CDR3 is TGTGCCAGCAGTTCTAGCGGGAGAGTGGCATATGAGCAGTTCTTC.

At least ten counts were recorded for this clonotype. This chain connects TRBV3-1 to TRBJ2-1; either TRBD1 or TRBD2 may fit D (6 bases each). The CDR3 has 12 amino acids. The germline V gene encodes CDR1 LGHDT and CDR2 YNNKEL (reference sequence). V was trimmed by 4 bases and J by 16 bases, leaving 17 bases between them. For the CDR3, the DNA is TGTGCCAGCAGCCTAGGTGAGGGGGGAAGTTTCTTC. It specifies CASSLGEGGSFF.

This clonotype was seen ten or more times. The rearrangement joins TRBV6-1 to TRBJ2-6; D may be TRBD1 (5 bases). Germline CDR1 MNHNS, CDR2 SASEGT. Trimming cost V 6 bases and J 0 bases, with 15 bases left between them. This CDR3 is 17 amino acids long. The CDR3 loop reads CASRRSQGYSGANVLTF. For the CDR3, the DNA is TGTGCCAGCAGACGGTCCCAGGGCTACTCTGGGGCCAACGTCCTGACTTTC.

This clonotype was picked up many times. The rearrangement uses TRBV7-8 and TRBJ2-7; 9 bases align to TRBD2. CDR1 SGHVS and CDR2 FQNEAQ come from the germline V gene. The CDR3 is 14 residues long. The trim removed 3 bases at V and 4 bases at J, leaving 4 bases unmatched. The CDR3 sequence: CASSFSGSKYEQYF. The DNA of the CDR3 is TGTGCCAGCAGCTTTAGCGGGAGTAAGTACGAGCAGTACTTC.

Details on this clonotype: The CDR3 does not end in the conserved phenylalanine or tryptophan, so this is likely a read error. It is unclear where the CDR3 begins or ends on the DNA, so no DNA is shown, and the CDR3 is as TCRdb lists it. The genes are TRBV20-1 and TRBJ2-7; the table's D call, TRBD2, has no DNA check behind it. The CDR3 spans 8 amino acids, including both terminal residues. Germline CDR1 reads DFQATT; CDR2 reads SNEGSKA (reference sequence). CDR3 protein: CSAWELDL.

This clonotype has a count of ten or more. This chain joins TRBV13 and TRBJ2-5; D unclear. Deletions cut 3 bases from V and 6 bases from J, with 14 bases between. CDR1 is PRHDT and CDR2 is FYEKMQ in the germline V gene (reference sequence). The CDR3 spans 14 residues. CDR3 region: CASSFSMVRQTQYF. CDR3 DNA: TGTGCCAGCAGCTTTTCTATGGTACGGCAGACCCAGTACTTC.

This clonotype was seen many times. The rearrangement links TRBV6-2 or TRBV6-3 to TRBJ2-3; 11 positions agree with TRBD2. Germline CDR1 reads MNHEY; CDR2 reads SVGEGT. The CDR3 runs 14 residues. J lost 5 bases, V lost 5 bases, and 3 bases had no gene match. CDR3 protein: CASSEGTSGDTQYF. For the CDR3, the DNA is TGTGCCAGCAGTGAAGGGACTAGCGGAGATACGCAGTATTTT.

At least ten counts were recorded for this clonotype. The J gene is TRBJ2-1, the V gene TRBV11-1, with no clear D. Between the trimmed V and J ends, which lost 2 bases and 3 bases, there was a span of 11 bases. This CDR3 is 15 amino acids long. The germline V gene has CDR1 SGHAT and CDR2 FQDESV (reference sequence). CDR3 in amino acids: CASSLLNTFYNEQFF. The CDR3 DNA sequence: TGTGCCAGCAGCTTATTGAATACCTTCTACAATGAGCAGTTCTTC.

The CDR3 reads CASSYQLAGRTEAFF. CDR3 in DNA: TGTGCCAGCAGTTACCAGCTCGCCGGGCGCACTGAAGCTTTCTTT. The chain has TRBV6-8 and TRBJ1-1; D ambiguous. Trimming removed 2 bases at V and 4 bases at J, with 14 bases between. This CDR3 spans 15 amino acids. The germline gives CDR1 MNHGY, CDR2 SAAAGT.

This clonotype was seen more than once but under ten times. A much larger clone sits a single nucleotide away, making a read error possible. The gene calls are TRBV11-2 and TRBJ2-1; D is possibly TRBD1 (6 bases). Germline assignment: CDR1 SGHAT and CDR2 FQNNGV. This CDR3 has 14 amino acids. The CDR3 nucleotides are TGTGCCAGCAGCTTGAAGGACAGCTACAATGAGCGGTTCTTC. This codes for CASSLKDSYNERFF.

This clonotype was counted between two and nine times. The CDR3 DNA is TGTGCCACCAGTGATGGACCTAGCGGGAGTGATGAAGAGCAGTTCTTC. Amino acid sequence: CATSDGPSGSDEEQFF. The chain uses TRBV24-1 and TRBJ2-1; 10 bases are shared with TRBD2. Trimming at V came to 3 bases and at J to 10 bases, leaving 11 bases not matched to a gene. Germline loops: CDR1 KGHDR, CDR2 SFDVKD. The CDR3 extends over 16 amino acids.

In the case of this clonotype: A much bigger clone sits one base away, suggesting this may be a read error. The conserved phenylalanine or tryptophan normally closing the CDR3 is absent here, so this likely arose from a read error. The DNA is left out, because the CDR3 cannot be placed on it with certainty; the CDR3 is given as TCRdb lists it. This chain connects TRBV20-1 to TRBJ2-3; the DNA was not used to check the table's D call, TRBD1. The CDR3 spans 14 residues, counting both ends. The germline V gene encodes CDR1 DFQATT and CDR2 SNEGSKA (reference sequence). The CDR3 reads CSARIGRDAATEYC.

On this clonotype: Since a much larger clone is just one base distant, this may be a read error. The chain employs TRBV14 and TRBJ2-1; D remains ambiguous. Germline V gene data show CDR1 as SGHDN and CDR2 as FVKESK. This CDR3 is 13 amino acids long. The CDR3, as DNA: TGTGCCAGCAGCCAAGATCGCAACAATAAGCAGTTCTTC. This translates into CASSQDRNNKQFF.